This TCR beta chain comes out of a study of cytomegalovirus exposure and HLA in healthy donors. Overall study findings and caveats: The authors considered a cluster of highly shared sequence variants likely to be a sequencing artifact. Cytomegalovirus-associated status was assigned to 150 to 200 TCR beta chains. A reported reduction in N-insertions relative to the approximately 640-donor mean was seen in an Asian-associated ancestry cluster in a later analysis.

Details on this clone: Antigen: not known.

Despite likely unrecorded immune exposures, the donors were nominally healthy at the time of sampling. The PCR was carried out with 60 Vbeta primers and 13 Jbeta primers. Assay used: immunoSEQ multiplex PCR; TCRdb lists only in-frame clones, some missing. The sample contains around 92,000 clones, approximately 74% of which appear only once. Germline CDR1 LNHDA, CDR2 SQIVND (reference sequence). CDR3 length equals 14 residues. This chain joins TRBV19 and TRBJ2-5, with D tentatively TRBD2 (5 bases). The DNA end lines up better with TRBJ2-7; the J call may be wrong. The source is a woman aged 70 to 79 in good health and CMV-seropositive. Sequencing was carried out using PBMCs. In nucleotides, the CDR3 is TGTGCCAGTAGGGAGACGGGGAACTCCTACGAGCAGTACTTC. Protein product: CASRETGNSYEQYF.